This T cell receptor (beta chain) is from a study of blood T cells in healthy people across ages. Primed by a sample-barcoded 5' primer and a J-beta primer mix, a second PCR proceeded for about 6 to 12 cycles. TCRdb reanalysed the 5' RACE reads using MiXCR and keeps one entry per CDR3 protein. Of about 570,000 distinct CDR3 sequences listed, approximately 27% are singletons. The CDR3 is 17 amino acids. Germline CDR1 and CDR2: SGHAT and FQNNGV. The sequenced material came from blood. This sequence originates from a woman in her seventies in good health. V is TRBV11-2 and J is TRBJ2-5, with 8 bases matching TRBD2. The J call may be in error: the DNA end matches TRBJ2-7 better. CDR3 in DNA: TGTGCCAGCAGCTTAGATGCGGGGGGTGGGCTCTCCTACGAGCAGTACTTC. It translates to CASSLDAGGGLSYEQYF.